The entry below describes one T cell receptor beta chain. The V end lost 6 bases, the J end lost 2 bases, and 28 bases lay between the germline ends. The length of the CDR3 is 19 residues. The germline V gene encodes CDR1 SEHNR and CDR2 FQNEAQ (reference sequence). This specimen belongs to a study of Graves' ophthalmopathy and Graves' hyperthyroidism. TCR beta CDR3 amplification used RNA transcripts. RT-PCR was first run with HTBI primers, then multiplex PCR in a second round. TCRdb recomputed calls from the multiplex PCR reads with MiXCR, one row per CDR3 protein. The sample has about 640,000 distinct CDR3 sequences; under 50% are singletons.

V gene TRBV7-9 combines with J gene TRBJ2-5, with a tentative D call TRBD2 (6 bases). The origin of this receptor is an adult man with Graves' ophthalmopathy. Sequences were obtained from peripheral blood. CDR3 loop: CASRPNRGESGTLQETQYF. For the CDR3, the DNA is TGTGCCAGCAGACCCAATAGGGGCGAATCCGGGACTCTTCAAGAGACCCAGTACTTC.